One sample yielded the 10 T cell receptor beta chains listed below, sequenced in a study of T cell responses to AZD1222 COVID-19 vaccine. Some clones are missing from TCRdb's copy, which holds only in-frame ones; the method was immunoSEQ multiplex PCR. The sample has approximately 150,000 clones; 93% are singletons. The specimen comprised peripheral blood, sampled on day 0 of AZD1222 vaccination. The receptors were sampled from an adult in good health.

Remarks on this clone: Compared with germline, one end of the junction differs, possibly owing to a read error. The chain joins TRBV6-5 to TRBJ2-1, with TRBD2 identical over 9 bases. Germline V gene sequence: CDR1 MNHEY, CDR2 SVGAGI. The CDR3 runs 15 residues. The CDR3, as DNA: TGTGCCAGCAGTGACTCAATAGCGGGGGTCAATGAGCAGTTCTTC. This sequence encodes CASSDSIAGVNEQFF.

The CDR3 loop reads CASSQPKSSGESSYEQYF. The CDR3 DNA follows: TGTGCCAGCAGCCAACCTAAATCAAGCGGGGAAAGCTCCTACGAGCAGTACTTC. The J gene is TRBJ2-7, the V gene TRBV14; 7 nucleotides agree with TRBD2. The CDR3 length is 18 residues. The germline V gene encodes CDR1 SGHDN and CDR2 FVKESK. J lost 0 bases, V lost 2 bases, and 13 bases had no gene match.

CDR3 coding DNA: TGTGCCAGCAGTTCGGAGAACATTCAGTACTTC. It is translated as CASSSENIQYF. The chain links TRBV12-3 or TRBV12-4 to TRBJ2-4, with no clear D. V was trimmed by 4 bases and J by 7 bases, leaving 5 bases between them. The CDR3 runs 11 residues.

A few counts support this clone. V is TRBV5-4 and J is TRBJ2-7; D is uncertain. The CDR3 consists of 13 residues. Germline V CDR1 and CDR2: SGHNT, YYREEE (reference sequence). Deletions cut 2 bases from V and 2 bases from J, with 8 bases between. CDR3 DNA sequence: TGTGCCAGCAGCTTAGACAAGACCTACGAGCAGTACTTC. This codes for CASSLDKTYEQYF. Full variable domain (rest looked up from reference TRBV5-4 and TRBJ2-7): ETGVTQSPTHLIKTRGQQVTLRCSSQSGHNTVSWYQQALGQGPQFIFQYYREEENGRGNFPPRFSGLQFPNYSSELNVNALELDDSALYLCASSLDKTYEQYFGPGTRLTVT.

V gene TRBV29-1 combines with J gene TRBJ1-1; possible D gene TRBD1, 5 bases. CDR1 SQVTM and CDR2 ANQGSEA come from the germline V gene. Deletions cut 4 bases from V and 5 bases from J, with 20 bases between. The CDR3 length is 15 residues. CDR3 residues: CSVAGRSIGSTEAFF. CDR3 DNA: TGCAGCGTTGCGGGACGAAGCATTGGGTCGACTGAAGCTTTCTTT. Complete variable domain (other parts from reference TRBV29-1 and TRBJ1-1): SAVISQKPSRDICQRGTSLTIQCQVDSQVTMMFWYRQQPGQSLTLIATANQGSEATYESGFVIDKFPISRPNLTFSTLTVSNMSPEDSSIYLCSVAGRSIGSTEAFFGQGTRLTVV.

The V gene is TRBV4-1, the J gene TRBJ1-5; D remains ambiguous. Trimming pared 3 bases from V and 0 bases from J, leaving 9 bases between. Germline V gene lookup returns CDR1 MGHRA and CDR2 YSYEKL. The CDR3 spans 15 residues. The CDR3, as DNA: TGCGCCAGCAGCCATGAATTTTATAGCAATCAGCCCCAGCATTTT. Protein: CASSHEFYSNQPQHF.

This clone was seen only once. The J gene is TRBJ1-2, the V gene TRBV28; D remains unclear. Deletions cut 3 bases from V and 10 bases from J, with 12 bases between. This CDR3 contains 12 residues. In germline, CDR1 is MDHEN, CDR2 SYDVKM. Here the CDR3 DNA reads TGTGCCAGCAGTTTGGCGGTAACTGACTACACCTTC. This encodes CASSLAVTDYTF.

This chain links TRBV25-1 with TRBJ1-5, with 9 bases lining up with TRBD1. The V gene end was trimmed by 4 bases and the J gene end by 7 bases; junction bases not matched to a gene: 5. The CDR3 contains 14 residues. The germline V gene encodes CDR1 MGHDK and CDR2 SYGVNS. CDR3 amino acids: CASSGTGVKQPQHF. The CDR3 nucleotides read TGTGCCAGCAGTGGGACAGGGGTAAAGCAGCCCCAGCATTTT.

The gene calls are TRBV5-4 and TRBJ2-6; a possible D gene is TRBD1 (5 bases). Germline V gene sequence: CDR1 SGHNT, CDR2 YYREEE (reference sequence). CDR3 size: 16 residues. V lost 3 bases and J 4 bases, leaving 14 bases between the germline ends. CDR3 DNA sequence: TGTGCCAGCAGCTCCAGGGATCGTGAAGGGGCCAACGTCCTGACTTTC. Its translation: CASSSRDREGANVLTF.

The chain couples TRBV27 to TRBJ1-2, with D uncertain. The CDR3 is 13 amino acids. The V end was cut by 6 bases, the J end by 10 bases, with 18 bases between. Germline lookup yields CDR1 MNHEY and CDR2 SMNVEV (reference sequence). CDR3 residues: CASSPVGEGDYTF. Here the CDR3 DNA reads TGTGCCAGCAGCCCGGTTGGGGAGGGTGACTACACCTTC.